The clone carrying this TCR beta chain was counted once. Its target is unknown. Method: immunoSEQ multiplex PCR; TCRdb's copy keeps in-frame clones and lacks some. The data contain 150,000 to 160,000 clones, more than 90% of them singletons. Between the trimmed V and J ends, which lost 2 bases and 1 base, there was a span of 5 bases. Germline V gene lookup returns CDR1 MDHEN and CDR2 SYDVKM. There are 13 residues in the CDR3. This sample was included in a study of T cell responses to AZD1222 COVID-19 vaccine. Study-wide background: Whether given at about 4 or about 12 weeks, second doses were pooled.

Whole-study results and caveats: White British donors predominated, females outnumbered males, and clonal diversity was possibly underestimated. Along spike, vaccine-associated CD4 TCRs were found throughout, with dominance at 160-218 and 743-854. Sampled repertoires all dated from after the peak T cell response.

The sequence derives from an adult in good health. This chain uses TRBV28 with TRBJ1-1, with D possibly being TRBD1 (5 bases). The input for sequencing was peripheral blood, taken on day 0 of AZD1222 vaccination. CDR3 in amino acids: CASSLDRNTEAFF. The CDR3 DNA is TGTGCCAGCAGTTTAGACAGGAACACTGAAGCTTTCTTT.